The present entry profiles one T cell receptor (beta chain) with its context. These data originate in a study of tumor T cells in aggressive B-cell lymphoma. Data came from immunoSEQ multiplex PCR; TCRdb stores just in-frame clones and leaves some out. The sample gives approximately 6,600 clones, approximately 86% of which show up once; approximately 3.1% is in the top ten. This CDR3 contains 14 residues. The V gene lost 0 bases and the J gene lost 2 bases, with 9 bases spanning the gap. Germline-derived CDR1 and CDR2 are SGHNT and YYREEE (reference sequence). This TCR was sampled from an adult with diffuse large B cell lymphoma. Some clones in this sample may be carry-over from other donors' samples. The rearrangement joins TRBV5-4 to TRBJ2-7, with D possibly being TRBD2 (5 bases). The sequenced sample was tumor tissue. The CDR3 nucleotides read TGTGCCAGCAGCTTGGCTAGCTCACCCTACGAGCAGTACTTC. Its protein is CASSLASSPYEQYF.